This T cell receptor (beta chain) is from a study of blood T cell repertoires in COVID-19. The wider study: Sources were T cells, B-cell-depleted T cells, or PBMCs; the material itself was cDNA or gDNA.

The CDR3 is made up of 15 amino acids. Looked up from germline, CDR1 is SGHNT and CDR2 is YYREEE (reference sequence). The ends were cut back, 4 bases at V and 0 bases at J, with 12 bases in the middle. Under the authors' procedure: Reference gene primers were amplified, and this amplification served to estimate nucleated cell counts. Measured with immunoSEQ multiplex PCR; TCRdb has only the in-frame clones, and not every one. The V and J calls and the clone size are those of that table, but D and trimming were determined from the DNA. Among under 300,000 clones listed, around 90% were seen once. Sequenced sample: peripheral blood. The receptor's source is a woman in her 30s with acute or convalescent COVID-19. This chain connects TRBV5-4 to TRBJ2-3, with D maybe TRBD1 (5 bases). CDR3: CASSPGFSSTDTQYF. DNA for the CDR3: TGTGCCAGCAGCCCAGGGTTCTCGAGCACAGATACGCAGTATTTT.